This passage covers 18 T cell receptor beta chains from one sample sequenced in a study of cytomegalovirus exposure and HLA in healthy donors. PCR employed 60 Vbeta and 13 Jbeta primers. Sequencing was performed with immunoSEQ multiplex PCR; in TCRdb, only in-frame clones are kept and a portion is missing. Of about 150,000 clones in the sample, approximately 85% were seen once. The sample taken for sequencing was PBMCs. These receptors came from a man in his fifties in good health and CMV-seropositive.

The chain joins TRBV28 to TRBJ1-2; 7 nucleotides match TRBD1. This CDR3 is 13 amino acids long. The germline gives CDR1 MDHEN, CDR2 SYDVKM. Trimming cost V 5 bases and J 4 bases; bases outside gene matches: 4. CDR3: CASSGTELYGYTF. CDR3 sequence (DNA): TGTGCCAGCAGTGGGACAGAGCTCTATGGCTACACCTTC.

The rearrangement joins TRBV5-1 to TRBJ2-1, with 10 bases that match TRBD1. Germline-derived CDR1 and CDR2 are SGHRS and YFSETQ. V shed 0 bases, J shed 6 bases, and the junction held 6 bases outside the gene matches. This CDR3 has 16 residues. Written as DNA, the CDR3 is TGCGCCAGCAGCTTGGGAACCGGACAGGGGGTCAATGAGCAGTTCTTC. It yields the protein CASSLGTGQGVNEQFF.

This chain joins TRBV7-6 and TRBJ2-2; D perhaps matches TRBD2 (6 bases). Germline loops: CDR1 SGHVS, CDR2 FNYEAQ. V gave up 5 bases and J gave up 4 bases, with 20 bases separating them. The CDR3 contains 17 residues. CDR3 sequence reads: CASSPTGTSTVTGELFF. The DNA of the CDR3 is TGTGCCAGCAGCCCCACCGGGACTTCGACGGTCACCGGGGAGCTGTTTTTT.

The CDR3 DNA reads as TGCAGCGTTAGCCGACAGGGGCAAGAGACCCAGTACTTC. As protein: CSVSRQGQETQYF. This chain links TRBV29-1 with TRBJ2-5; 8 bases map to TRBD1. Trimming cost V 5 bases and J 2 bases; bases outside gene matches: 4. The germline gives CDR1 SQVTM, CDR2 ANQGSEA. The CDR3 length is 13 residues.

V usage is TRBV2 and J usage is TRBJ2-5, with D maybe TRBD2 (5 bases). Trimming pared 5 bases from V and 2 bases from J, leaving 9 bases between. The CDR3 extends over 13 amino acids. Per germline, CDR1 SNHLY and CDR2 FYNNEI. The CDR3: CASSRGTQETQYF. CDR3 DNA sequence: TGTGCCAGCAGTCGGGGTACACAAGAGACCCAGTACTTC.

The genes are TRBV6-5 and TRBJ1-5; the D is unclear. The germline CDR1 and CDR2 sequences are MNHEY and SVGAGI. V was trimmed by 6 bases and J by 3 bases, leaving 12 bases between them. The CDR3 has 14 amino acids. The CDR3 region is CASRSTAANQPQHF. CDR3 in DNA: TGTGCCAGCAGATCGACGGCGGCCAATCAGCCCCAGCATTTT.

This chain joins TRBV11-2 and TRBJ2-7; 11 bases match TRBD2. This CDR3 comprises 15 residues. V lost 5 bases and J lost 6; bases outside the gene matches: 9. Germline loops: CDR1 SGHAT, CDR2 FQNNGV. CDR3 coding DNA: TGTGCCAGCAGCACCCGGACTAGCGGGTTTAGCGAGCAGTACTTC. Residues: CASSTRTSGFSEQYF.

The rearrangement joins TRBV28 to TRBJ2-3, with D possibly matching TRBD1 (6 bases). The germline V gene has CDR1 MDHEN and CDR2 SYDVKM. Trimming shortened V by 5 bases and J by 4 bases, and 10 bases separated the two germline ends. The CDR3 runs to 13 residues. CDR3 protein: CASSGRTADTQYF. The CDR3, as DNA: TGTGCCAGCAGTGGTCGGACAGCAGATACGCAGTATTTT.

V is TRBV10-3 and J is TRBJ2-7, with TRBD2 matching 9 bases. The ends lost 2 bases at V and 3 bases at J; junction bases unmatched: 5. The CDR3 runs 15 residues. CDR1 is ENHRY and CDR2 is SYGVKD in the germline V gene. CDR3 sequence: CAISEDPSGVYEQYF. The DNA for the CDR3 is TGTGCCATCAGTGAGGATCCTAGCGGGGTCTACGAGCAGTACTTC.

This chain connects TRBV5-1 to TRBJ2-2; D may be TRBD2 (5 bases). Germline lookup yields CDR1 SGHRS and CDR2 YFSETQ. The CDR3 consists of 16 residues. Trimming left V 3 bases short and J 3 bases short, with 15 bases between. The CDR3 region has the DNA TGCGCCAGCAGCTCGCAGACTAAAATTGACACCGGGGAGCTGTTTTTT. Translating gives CASSSQTKIDTGELFF.

J is TRBJ1-6 and V is TRBV15, with 7 bases matching TRBD1. CDR3 length equals 15 residues. Germline trimming cut 4 bases from V and 9 bases from J; bases unmatched to any gene: 9. The V gene's germline CDR1 is LNHNV and CDR2 YYDKDF (reference sequence). CDR3 sequence: CATSTDRRGGSPLHF. CDR3 sequence (DNA): TGTGCCACCAGCACGGACAGGCGAGGCGGTTCACCCCTCCACTTT. Filled out from reference TRBV15 and TRBJ1-6, the complete variable domain reads DAMVIQNPRYQVTQFGKPVTLSCSQTLNHNVMYWYQQKSSQAPKLLFHYYDKDFNNEADTPDNFQSRRPNTSFCFLDIRSPGLGDTAMYLCATSTDRRGGSPLHFGNGTRLTVT.

CDR3 residues: CASSPTEVLLAGSTDTQYF. The DNA for the CDR3 is TGTGCCAGCAGTCCGACTGAGGTGTTGCTAGCGGGAAGCACAGATACGCAGTATTTT. The genes are TRBV27 and TRBJ2-3, with TRBD2 identical over 9 bases. The V and J ends lost 5 bases and 0 bases, in that order; junction bases with no gene match: 15. Germline values: CDR1 MNHEY, CDR2 SMNVEV (reference sequence). The CDR3 has 19 amino acids.

The V call is TRBV28, the J call TRBJ2-5, with TRBD1 as a possible D gene (5 bases). CDR1 and CDR2 from the germline V gene are MDHEN and SYDVKM. The V end was cut by 6 bases, the J end by 3 bases, with 14 bases between. The CDR3 covers 14 residues. CDR3 nucleotides: TGTGCCAGCAGCCGCCTTTCACAGGAAGAGACCCAGTACTTC. This sequence encodes CASSRLSQEETQYF.

V is TRBV28 and J is TRBJ2-5; TRBD2 is a possible D gene (6 bases). CDR1 is MDHEN, CDR2 SYDVKM, per germline. The V end lost 10 bases, the J end lost 7 bases, and 19 bases lay between the germline ends. CDR3 size: 13 residues. The CDR3 sequence: CAIHHATGGTQYF. The CDR3 DNA follows: TGTGCCATTCATCATGCGACCGGGGGGACCCAGTACTTC.

CDR3 nucleotide sequence: TGTGCCAGCCGACCAAAGGGGGACAGCTCCTACGAGCAGTACTTC. As protein: CASRPKGDSSYEQYF. The chain carries TRBV27 and TRBJ2-7; 7 bases align to TRBD1. CDR1 is MNHEY and CDR2 is SMNVEV in the germline V gene (reference sequence). This CDR3 spans 15 amino acids. The V gene end was trimmed by 8 bases and the J gene end by 0 bases; junction bases not matched to a gene: 10.

The count of this clone is one. The rearrangement joins TRBV9 to TRBJ1-2; 8 bases line up with TRBD1. The CDR3 loop spans 15 amino acids. CDR1 and CDR2 (germline): SGDLS, YYNGEE. Trimming removed 1 base from V and 8 bases from J; junction bases left unmatched: 10. The DNA for the CDR3 is TGTGCCAGCAGCGTACAATTACAGGGGGTTGGAGGCTACACCTTC. Translating it yields CASSVQLQGVGGYTF.

The chain couples TRBV4-1 to TRBJ1-1, with D possibly being TRBD1 (5 bases). Trimming removed 2 bases at V and 1 base at J, with 8 bases between. This CDR3 region has 14 residues. The germline CDR1 and CDR2 sequences are MGHRA and YSYEKL. CDR3 bases: TGCGCCAGCAGCCAACGTACAGGGAACACTGAAGCTTTCTTT. Translation: CASSQRTGNTEAFF.

V and J are TRBV18 and TRBJ2-5, with unresolved D. V was cut by 3 bases and J by 5 bases, with 7 bases left in between. CDR3 size: 12 residues. Per the germline V gene, CDR1 is KGHSH and CDR2 is LQKENI. CDR3 DNA sequence: TGTGCCAGCTCACCCAATTTGGAGACCCAGTACTTC. Its protein is CASSPNLETQYF.